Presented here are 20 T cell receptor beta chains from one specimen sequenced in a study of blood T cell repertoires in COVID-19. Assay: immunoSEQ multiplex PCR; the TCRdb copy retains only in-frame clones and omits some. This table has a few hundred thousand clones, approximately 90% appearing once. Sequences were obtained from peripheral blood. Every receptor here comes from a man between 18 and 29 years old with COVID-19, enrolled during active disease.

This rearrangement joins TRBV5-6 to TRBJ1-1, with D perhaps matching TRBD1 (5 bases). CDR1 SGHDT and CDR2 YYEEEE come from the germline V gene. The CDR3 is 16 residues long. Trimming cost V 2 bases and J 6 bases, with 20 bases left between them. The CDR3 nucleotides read TGTGCCAGCAGCTTAACATACGGACATGCTCAACCTGAAGCTTTCTTT. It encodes CASSLTYGHAQPEAFF.

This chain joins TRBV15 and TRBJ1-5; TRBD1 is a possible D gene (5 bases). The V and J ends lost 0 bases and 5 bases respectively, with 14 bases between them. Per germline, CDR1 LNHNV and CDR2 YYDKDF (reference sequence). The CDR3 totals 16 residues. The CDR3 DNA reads TGTGCCACCAGCAGAGAAGGCAGGGAAGGGTATCAGCCCCAGCATTTT. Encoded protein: CATSREGREGYQPQHF.

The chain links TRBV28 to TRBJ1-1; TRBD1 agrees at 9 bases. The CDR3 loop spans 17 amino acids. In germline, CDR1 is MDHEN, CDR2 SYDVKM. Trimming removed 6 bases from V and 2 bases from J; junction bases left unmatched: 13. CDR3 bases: TGTGCCAGCAGGTCGGGACAGGGAACCCTAATAAACACTGAAGCTTTCTTT. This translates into CASRSGQGTLINTEAFF.

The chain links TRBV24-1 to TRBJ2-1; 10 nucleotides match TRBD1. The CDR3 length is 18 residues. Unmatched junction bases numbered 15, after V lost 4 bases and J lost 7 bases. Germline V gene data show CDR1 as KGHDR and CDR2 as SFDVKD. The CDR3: CATSDRSQSGQGYNEQFF. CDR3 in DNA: TGTGCCACCAGTGACCGCTCGCAATCGGGACAGGGGTATAATGAGCAGTTCTTC.

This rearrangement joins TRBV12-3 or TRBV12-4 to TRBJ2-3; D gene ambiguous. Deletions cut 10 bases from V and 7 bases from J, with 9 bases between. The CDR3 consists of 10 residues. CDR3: CATSTHTQYF. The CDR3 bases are TGTGCCACCTCGACTCATACGCAGTATTTT.

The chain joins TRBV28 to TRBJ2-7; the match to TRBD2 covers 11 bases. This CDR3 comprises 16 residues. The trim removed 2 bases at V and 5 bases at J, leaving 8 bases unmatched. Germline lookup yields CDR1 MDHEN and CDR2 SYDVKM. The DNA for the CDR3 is TGTGCCAGCAGTTTAATCCGACTAGCGGGACGGCACGAGCAGTACTTC. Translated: CASSLIRLAGRHEQYF. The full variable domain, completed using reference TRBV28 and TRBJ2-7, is DVKVTQSSRYLVKRTGEKVFLECVQDMDHENMFWYRQDPGLGLRLIYFSYDVKMKEKGDIPEGYSVSREKKERFSLILESASTNQTSMYLCASSLIRLAGRHEQYFGPGTRLTVT.

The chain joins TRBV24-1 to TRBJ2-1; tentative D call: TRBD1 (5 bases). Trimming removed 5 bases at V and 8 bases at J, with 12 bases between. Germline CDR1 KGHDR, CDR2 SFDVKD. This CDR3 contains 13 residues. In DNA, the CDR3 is TGTGCCACCAGTGCGCAGGGAAGGTATGAGCAGTTCTTC. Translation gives CATSAQGRYEQFF.

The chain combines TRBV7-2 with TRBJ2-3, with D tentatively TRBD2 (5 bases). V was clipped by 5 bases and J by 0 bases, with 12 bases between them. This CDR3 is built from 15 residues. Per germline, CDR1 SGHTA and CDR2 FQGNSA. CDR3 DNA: TGTGCCAGCAGCCCGCGTCGAGGGAGCACAGATACGCAGTATTTT. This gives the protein CASSPRRGSTDTQYF. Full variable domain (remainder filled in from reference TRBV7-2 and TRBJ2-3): GAGVSQSPSNKVTEKGKDVELRCDPISGHTALYWYRQSLGQGLEFLIYFQGNSAPDKSGLPSDRFSAERTGGSVSTLTIQRTQQEDSAVYLCASSPRRGSTDTQYFGPGTRLTVL.

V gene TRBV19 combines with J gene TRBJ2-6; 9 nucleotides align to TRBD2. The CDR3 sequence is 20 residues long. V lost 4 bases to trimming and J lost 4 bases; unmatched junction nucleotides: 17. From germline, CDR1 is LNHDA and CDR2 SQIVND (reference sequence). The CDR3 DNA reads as TGTGCCAGTAGTACCCAGAGACTAGCGGTTCCGGGGGCGGGGGCCAACGTCCTGACTTTC. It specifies CASSTQRLAVPGAGANVLTF.

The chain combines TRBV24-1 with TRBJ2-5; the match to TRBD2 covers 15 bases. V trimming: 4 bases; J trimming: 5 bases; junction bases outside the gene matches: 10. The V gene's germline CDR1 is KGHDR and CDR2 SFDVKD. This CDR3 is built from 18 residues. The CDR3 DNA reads TGTGCCACCAGTGAGTCACCGGGACTAGCGGGAGGTTGGGAGACCCAGTACTTC. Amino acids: CATSESPGLAGGWETQYF.

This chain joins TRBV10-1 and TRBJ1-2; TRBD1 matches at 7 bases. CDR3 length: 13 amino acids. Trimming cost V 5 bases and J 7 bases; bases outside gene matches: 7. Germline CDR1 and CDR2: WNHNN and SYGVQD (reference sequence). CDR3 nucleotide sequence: TGCGCCAGCAGTCGCGGACAGGTTGGTGGCTACACCTTC. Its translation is CASSRGQVGGYTF.

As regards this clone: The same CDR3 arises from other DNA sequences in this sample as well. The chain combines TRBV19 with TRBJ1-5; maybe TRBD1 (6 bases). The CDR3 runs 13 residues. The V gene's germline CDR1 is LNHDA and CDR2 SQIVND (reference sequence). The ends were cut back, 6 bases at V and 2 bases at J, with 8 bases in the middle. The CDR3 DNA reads TGTGCCAGTAGCAGGGGCGGCAATCAGCCCCAGCATTTT. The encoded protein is CASSRGGNQPQHF.

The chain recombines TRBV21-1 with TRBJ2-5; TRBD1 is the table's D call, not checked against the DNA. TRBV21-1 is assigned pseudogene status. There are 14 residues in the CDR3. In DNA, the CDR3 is TGTGCCAGCAGCCTGACAGGGGGCGAAAAGACCCAGTACTTC. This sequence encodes CASSLTGGEKTQYF.

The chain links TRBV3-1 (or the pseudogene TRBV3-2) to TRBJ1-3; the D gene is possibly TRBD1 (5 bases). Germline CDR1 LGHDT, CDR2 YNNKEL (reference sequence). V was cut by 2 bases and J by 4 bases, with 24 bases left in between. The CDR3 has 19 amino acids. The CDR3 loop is CASSQTRRGPGRPGNTIYF. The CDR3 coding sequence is TGTGCCAGCAGCCAAACTCGTAGGGGCCCAGGGCGGCCAGGAAACACCATATATTTT.

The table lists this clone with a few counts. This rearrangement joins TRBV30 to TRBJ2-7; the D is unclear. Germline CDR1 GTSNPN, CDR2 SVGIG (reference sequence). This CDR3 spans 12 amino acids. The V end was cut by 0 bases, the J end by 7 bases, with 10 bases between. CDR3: CAWSVLSGEQYF. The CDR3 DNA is TGTGCCTGGAGTGTACTAAGTGGGGAGCAGTACTTC.

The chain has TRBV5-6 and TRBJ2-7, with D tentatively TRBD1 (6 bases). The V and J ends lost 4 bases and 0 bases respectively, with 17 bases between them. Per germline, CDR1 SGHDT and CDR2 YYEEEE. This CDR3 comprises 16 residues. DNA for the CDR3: TGTGCCAGCAGCGGCATGGCGGACAGCCACTCCTACGAGCAGTACTTC. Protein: CASSGMADSHSYEQYF. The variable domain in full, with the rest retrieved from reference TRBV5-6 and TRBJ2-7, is DAGVTQSPTHLIKTRGQQVTLRCSPKSGHDTVSWYQQALGQGPQFIFQYYEEEERQRGNFPDRFSGHQFPNYSSELNVNALLLGDSALYLCASSGMADSHSYEQYFGPGTRLTVT.

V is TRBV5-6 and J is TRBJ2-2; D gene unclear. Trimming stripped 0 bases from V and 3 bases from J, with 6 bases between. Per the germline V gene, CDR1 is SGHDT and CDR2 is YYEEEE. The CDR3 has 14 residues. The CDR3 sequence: CASSLGLDTGELFF. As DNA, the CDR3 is TGTGCCAGCAGCTTGGGCCTAGACACCGGGGAGCTGTTTTTT.

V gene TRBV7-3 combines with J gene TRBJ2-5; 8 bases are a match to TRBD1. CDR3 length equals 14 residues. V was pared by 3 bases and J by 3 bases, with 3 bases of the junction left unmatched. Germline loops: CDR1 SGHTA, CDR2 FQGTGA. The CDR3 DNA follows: TGTGCCAGCAGCTTTACAGGGGGAAAAGAGACCCAGTACTTC. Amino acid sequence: CASSFTGGKETQYF.

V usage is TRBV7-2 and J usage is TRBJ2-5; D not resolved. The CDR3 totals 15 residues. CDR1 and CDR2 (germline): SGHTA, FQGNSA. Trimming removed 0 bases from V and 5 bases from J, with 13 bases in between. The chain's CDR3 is CASSLAASTGETQYF. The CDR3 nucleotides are TGTGCCAGCAGCTTAGCCGCGTCGACTGGGGAGACCCAGTACTTC.

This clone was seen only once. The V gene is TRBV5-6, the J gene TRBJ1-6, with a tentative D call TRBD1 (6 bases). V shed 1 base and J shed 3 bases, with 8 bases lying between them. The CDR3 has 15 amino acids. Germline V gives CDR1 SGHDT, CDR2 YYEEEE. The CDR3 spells CASSLRQVYNSPLHF. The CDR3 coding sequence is TGTGCCAGCAGCTTGAGACAGGTCTATAATTCACCCCTCCACTTT.